A single sample gave rise to the 7 T cell receptor beta chains below, sequenced in a study of T cells in Graves' hyperthyroidism and ophthalmopathy. Amplification yielded TCR beta CDR3 regions, with RNA transcripts as the source. RT-PCR in the first round (using the HTBI primer set) targeted the TCR CDR3. TCRdb re-called the multiplex PCR reads through MiXCR, storing one row per CDR3 protein. In the table there are 270,000 or so distinct CDR3 sequences, around 15% of which are singletons. Sequenced sample: blood. The receptors come from a woman in her 50s with Graves' hyperthyroidism that later progressed to Graves' ophthalmopathy.

This clonotype was found a few times. CDR3 protein: CASSPGSQGGNQPQHF. CDR3 DNA sequence: TGTGCCAGCTCACCAGGGTCACAGGGAGGAAATCAGCCCCAGCATTTT. This chain uses TRBV18 with TRBJ1-5; D might be TRBD1 (6 bases). This CDR3 region has 16 residues. V was clipped by 2 bases and J by 4 bases, with 15 bases between them. Germline values: CDR1 KGHSH, CDR2 LQKENI.

The table lists this clonotype with many counts. The chain employs TRBV7-6 and TRBJ2-7; D gene ambiguous. The CDR3 covers 12 residues. The germline V gene encodes CDR1 SGHVS and CDR2 FNYEAQ. The V gene lost 5 bases and the J gene lost 5 bases, with 10 bases spanning the gap. CDR3 amino acids: CASSPQTNEQYF. CDR3 in DNA: TGTGCCAGCAGCCCCCAGACGAACGAGCAGTACTTC.

CDR3 in DNA: TGTGCCAGCAGTGAACTGAGCGAGCAGTACTTC. Residues: CASSELSEQYF. The genes are TRBV2 and TRBJ2-7; D is unresolved. CDR1 SNHLY and CDR2 FYNNEI come from the germline V gene. Trimming removed 2 bases at V and 6 bases at J, with 5 bases between. The CDR3 contains 11 residues.

This clonotype was detected ten times or more. Here the CDR3 DNA reads TGTGCCAGCTCACCATTAACCTCCAATGGGGAGCAGTTCTTC. Residues: CASSPLTSNGEQFF. V usage is TRBV18 and J usage is TRBJ2-1; no firm D call. The germline CDR1 and CDR2 sequences are KGHSH and LQKENI. The CDR3 runs to 14 residues. V lost 2 bases and J 10 bases, leaving 15 bases between the germline ends.

This clonotype was seen at least ten times. This CDR3 is CASTQFGYEQYF. The DNA of the CDR3 is TGTGCCAGCACACAATTCGGGTACGAGCAGTACTTC. The rearrangement uses TRBV6-2 or TRBV6-3 and TRBJ2-7; no firm D call. Trimming took 7 bases from V and 4 from J, leaving 11 bases between them. Germline assignment: CDR1 MNHEY and CDR2 SVGEGT. The CDR3 covers 12 residues.

In its sample, this clonotype was seen many times. The genes are TRBV5-1 and TRBJ2-1; 8 positions agree with TRBD2. The CDR3 length is 17 residues. Per germline, CDR1 SGHRS and CDR2 YFSETQ. J was trimmed by 8 bases and V by 3 bases; bases with no gene match: 16. CDR3 residues: CASSSRPRGLVVDEQFF. The CDR3, as DNA: TGCGCCAGCAGCTCCCGGCCCAGGGGACTAGTGGTGGATGAGCAGTTCTTC.

This clonotype has ten or more counts. This rearrangement joins TRBV5-1 to TRBJ2-1, with a weak D call TRBD1 (6 bases). The germline V and J ends were trimmed by 4 bases and 6 bases, with 11 bases remaining between them. The CDR3 is made up of 13 amino acids. CDR1 and CDR2 from the germline V gene are SGHRS and YFSETQ. CDR3 nucleotide sequence: TGCGCCAGCAGCGGCGTGACAGGCAATGAGCAGTTCTTC. Protein: CASSGVTGNEQFF.